This T cell receptor beta chain stems from a study of T cell responses to AZD1222 COVID-19 vaccine. Study conclusions and caveats: The donor cohort was predominantly white British with a female majority, and clonal diversity may have been underestimated. After the peak T cell response, and only then, were repertoires sampled. Reportedly, nearly half of unique spike TCRs recognized epitopes outside B.1.351/B.1.1.7 mutations. Only 5 or 6 AZD1222 recipients tested seropositive at baseline.

TCRdb's table, derived via immunoSEQ multiplex PCR, lists solely in-frame clones and lacks some. The sample lists approximately 94,000 clones, about 89% occurring once. The germline gives CDR1 SGHTA, CDR2 FQGNSA. This CDR3 region has 16 residues. With 4 bases removed from V and 0 bases from J, the gap between germline ends came to 13 bases. Remarks on this clone: Its antigen is unknown.

This specimen was peripheral blood, taken on day 0 of MenACWY control vaccination. The gene calls are TRBV7-2 and TRBJ1-3; D is uncertain. This sequence originates from an adult in good health. The chain's CDR3 is CASSYYIESSGNTIYF. CDR3 nucleotides: TGTGCCAGCAGCTATTACATTGAGAGCTCTGGAAACACCATATATTTT.